This T cell receptor (beta chain) was retrieved from a study of T cells in Graves' hyperthyroidism and ophthalmopathy (dated by TCRdb to the late 2010s). Regarding the complete study: Peripheral blood samples were taken at initial diagnosis, before any treatment was given. To identify TCR V-J signatures that set the groups apart, the researchers used a discovery cohort of more than 95 patients, made up of some 41 with Graves' ophthalmopathy and about 59 with stable Graves' hyperthyroidism. Prospective prediction of ophthalmopathy was tested in an independent validation cohort of 18 to 20 hyperthyroidism patients and 17 patients who later progressed to ophthalmopathy. The approximately 90 discovery patients were randomly split 7:3 into training and test sets. Thyroid tissue and blood T-cell repertoires from more than 5 Graves' hyperthyroidism patients were also compared in the study. After sampling, hyperthyroidism patients received methimazole starting at 30 mg daily, and ophthalmopathy patients received high-dose intravenous methylprednisolone. According to the paper, TCR Vbeta CDR3 sequencing was carried out on 135 peripheral blood samples, which came from under 50 ophthalmopathy, around 74 hyperthyroidism and roughly 17 progressor patients.

This clonotype was seen at least ten times. Its cognate antigen has yet to be identified. No much larger clonotype is one base removed from it; base qualities were not supplied. Stable Graves' hyperthyroidism was defined as the absence of progression to ophthalmopathy over 18 months of follow-up. The hyperthyroidism patients were between 18 and 65 years old and newly diagnosed, with a disease duration of less than 2 months. Exclusion was applied to patients with uncontrolled infections, other autoimmune diseases, pregnancy or lactation. Diagnoses relied on clinical symptoms, serum thyroxine and TRAb, thyroid ultrasound and orbital computed tomography. Ficoll-Paque density gradient centrifugation was used to isolate PBMCs from 8 to 10 ml of fresh peripheral blood. Trizol reagent was used to extract total RNA, and RNA quality was then checked on an Agilent 2100 Bioanalyzer. The CDR3, cysteine through phenylalanine, is 14 amino acids long. The read is trimmed to its CDR3 DNA, 42 bases read in frame from base 1. Trimming at the junction amounts to 3 bases on V and 4 bases on J, and the germline ends lie 7 bases apart.

Amplification of TCR beta CDR3 regions was carried out from RNA transcripts. A first-round RT-PCR of the TCR CDR3 used the HTBI primer set with the Qiagen OneStep RT-PCR kit. Libraries were constructed in a second round of multiplex PCR, after which size selection and purification were carried out. Sequencing of the libraries was done on an Illumina HiSeq2000 using paired-end 100 bp reads. Per the original workflow: SOAPnuke was used to process the raw data, throwing out any read that contained adapters or uncalled bases, had a mean Phred below 15, or lacked an exact constant-primer or identifier match. High-quality paired reads were merged using COPE v1.2.5, and each unique nucleotide sequence was defined as a clonotype. MiTCR v1.1 was used to align the clonotypes against IMGT TRBV, TRBD and TRBJ reference segments. Only V-J combinations with frequency above 0.0001, covering about 99% of repertoires, were analysed. A TCS score was defined as the ratio between F50 (clonal expansion) and ExV (chaos), using BLOSUM62-based TCRdist between CDR3 peptides within each V-J. Welch's t-statistics and random forest reduced around 550 V-J features to roughly 13, which were used in a naive Bayes classifier (R e1071). TCRdb passed the public sequencing reads through fastp at Q25 and MiXCR, retaining productive beta sequences. Here each entry gathers all rows of one CDR3 protein and keeps the most common genes and DNA. For this entry, the V and J calls and clone size follow TCRdb and not the study's own pipeline. The sample table holds 700,000 or so distinct CDR3 sequences, of which 16% were seen once. The ten most abundant clones make up under 8.5% of the sample.

Paper-wide results and their limitations: Most expanded thyroid clonotypes (frequency above 0.001) were also detected in blood, a finding suggesting that blood repertoires may reflect thyroid immune responses. A 13 V-J signature model separated ophthalmopathy from stable hyperthyroidism, with roughly 88% sensitivity and just under 84% specificity in cross-validation and 80%/75% in testing. During validation, the model predicted progression to ophthalmopathy a median of about 6.5 months ahead of onset, with around 71% sensitivity and 72.22% specificity. Sample size was not statistically predetermined, and investigators were not blinded to group allocation.

The clonotype comes from a man aged 18 to 30 with Graves' hyperthyroidism. The rearranged chain carries TRBV12-3 or TRBV12-4 and TRBJ2-6; the D segment could be TRBD1, given 5 matching bases. Sample: blood. The sequenced DNA is TGTGCCAGCAGTTTGGGGCCAGGGGCCAACGTCCTGACTTTC. Its amino acids are CASSLGPGANVLTF.